The present TCR beta chain was sequenced within a study of blood T cell repertoires in COVID-19. The wider study: Samples taken during acute and convalescent COVID-19 were collected in the United States, Italy and Spain. PBMCs, B-cell-depleted T cells, or T cells provided the cDNA or gDNA that made up the material.

As handled by the study authors: It was from reference gene primer amplification that nucleated cell counts were estimated. Measured with immunoSEQ multiplex PCR; TCRdb has only the in-frame clones, and not every one. From that table come the V and J calls and clone size; the DNA was used to work out D and trimming. Of roughly 100,000 clones listed, roughly nine tenths are singletons. With 4 bases clipped from V and 2 bases from J, the junction kept 14 bases outside the gene matches. The CDR3 consists of 18 residues. Germline CDR1 SNHLY, CDR2 FYNNEI. The sequence was obtained from a man between 45 and 60 years old with acute or convalescent COVID-19. J is TRBJ2-1 and V is TRBV2, with 7 bases matching TRBD2. Specimen: peripheral blood. The CDR3 here is CASSVGLVAGAAYNEQFF. CDR3 bases: TGTGCCAGCAGTGTAGGACTAGTGGCGGGAGCGGCCTACAATGAGCAGTTCTTC.